The 20 T cell receptor beta chains in this list originate from one sample, sequenced in a study of CD8 T cells in Susac syndrome. Random hexamers were used to reverse transcribe an amount of about 0.45 to 1 ug RNA. MiXCR was run by TCRdb on the immunoSEQ multiplex PCR reads, yielding one entry per CDR3 protein. The table includes about 150,000 distinct CDR3 sequences, 95% detected once. Sequencing used CD8+ T cells from PBMCs. The receptor source for this set is a human donor with multiple sclerosis.

The CDR3 DNA sequence: TGTGCCAGCACGGGACAGTTCTCCTACGAGCAGTACTTC. It specifies CASTGQFSYEQYF. The chain links TRBV7-9 to TRBJ2-7, with TRBD1 matching 7 bases. The germline V gene has CDR1 SEHNR and CDR2 FQNEAQ (reference sequence). Trimming at V came to 7 bases and at J to 0 bases, leaving 3 bases not matched to a gene. This CDR3 spans 13 amino acids.

This CDR3 reads CASSGSGIGTAFF. The DNA of the CDR3 is TGTGCCAGCAGCGGCTCGGGCATTGGGACGGCTTTCTTT. The chain carries TRBV13 and TRBJ1-1; possibly TRBD1 for D (5 bases). CDR1 and CDR2 (germline): PRHDT, FYEKMQ (reference sequence). The CDR3 totals 13 residues. Trimming pared 5 bases from V and 11 bases from J, leaving 18 bases between. Looking up the rest from reference TRBV13 and TRBJ1-1 gives the full variable domain: AAGVIQSPRHLIKEKRETATLKCYPIPRHDTVYWYQQGPGQDPQFLISFYEKMQSDKGSIPDRFSAQQFSDYHSELNMSSLELGDSALYFCASSGSGIGTAFFGQGTRLTVV.

The chain employs TRBV3-1 and TRBJ1-1; possible D gene TRBD1, 5 bases. The CDR3 runs to 16 residues. In germline, CDR1 is LGHDT, CDR2 YNNKEL (reference sequence). V was shortened by 4 bases and J by 4 bases, with 19 bases between the two germline ends. The CDR3 nucleotides read TGTGCCAGCAGCCCCGCGATGGCCCAGGGCCCCACTGAAGCTTTCTTT. This gives the protein CASSPAMAQGPTEAFF.

V usage is TRBV12-3 or TRBV12-4 and J usage is TRBJ2-7; 7 nucleotides align to TRBD1. The length of the CDR3 is 14 residues. V was pared by 5 bases and J by 3 bases, with 7 bases of the junction left unmatched. This CDR3 is CASSRNPGGYEQYF. In DNA, the CDR3 is TGTGCCAGCAGTCGGAATCCAGGGGGCTACGAGCAGTACTTC.

The count of this clonotype is one. This chain connects TRBV7-3 to TRBJ2-7; no clear D. The germline V gene encodes CDR1 SGHTA and CDR2 FQGTGA. Trimming removed 3 bases from V and 5 bases from J, with 8 bases in between. The CDR3 consists of 12 residues. DNA for the CDR3: TGTGCCAGCAGCTTCGTGTACGACGAGCAGTACTTC. Translation: CASSFVYDEQYF.

This chain links TRBV13 with TRBJ2-7; no clear D gene. V was cut by 4 bases and J by 1 base, with 11 bases left in between. Germline V gives CDR1 PRHDT, CDR2 FYEKMQ (reference sequence). CDR3 length: 14 amino acids. The CDR3 nucleotides read TGTGCCAGCAGCTATTCATTAGGATCCTACGAGCAGTACTTC. This translates into CASSYSLGSYEQYF.

The chain recombines TRBV4-1 with TRBJ2-5, with D possibly TRBD2 on 6 matching bases. CDR1 MGHRA and CDR2 YSYEKL come from the germline V gene. Between the trimmed V and J ends, which lost 8 bases and 1 base, there was a span of 11 bases. The CDR3 has 13 residues. The CDR3 bases are TGCGCCAGCGAGCCCGGGAGCCAAGAGACCCAGTACTTC. Translating it yields CASEPGSQETQYF.

The chain joins TRBV4-1 to TRBJ2-7; D ambiguous. CDR3 length: 12 residues. Trimming stripped 3 bases from V and 7 bases from J, with 10 bases between. Germline values: CDR1 MGHRA, CDR2 YSYEKL. As DNA, the CDR3 is TGCGCCAGCAGCCAGAACCAGGTTGAGCAGTACTTC. It codes for CASSQNQVEQYF.

The J gene is TRBJ1-1, the V gene TRBV4-1; D remains ambiguous. Germline loops: CDR1 MGHRA, CDR2 YSYEKL. V dropped 4 bases and J dropped 0 bases, with 6 bases sitting between them. This CDR3 is built from 13 residues. The CDR3 is CASSPSLNTEAFF. The CDR3 nucleotides read TGCGCCAGCAGCCCAAGTTTGAACACTGAAGCTTTCTTT.

The chain is built from TRBV7-6 and TRBJ1-1, with a weak D call TRBD1 (5 bases). The CDR3 contains 12 residues. Looked up from germline, CDR1 is SGHVS and CDR2 is FNYEAQ. Trimming took off 3 bases at V and 6 bases at J, with 8 bases between the two ends. This chain's CDR3 is CASSFRVPEAFF. DNA for the CDR3: TGTGCCAGCAGCTTCAGGGTCCCTGAAGCTTTCTTT.

This chain joins TRBV13 and TRBJ2-6, with D perhaps TRBD1 (5 bases). Between the trimmed V and J ends, which lost 5 bases and 2 bases, there was a span of 19 bases. Germline V gene data show CDR1 as PRHDT and CDR2 as FYEKMQ (reference sequence). CDR3 size: 18 residues. CDR3 in DNA: TGTGCCAGCAGCCACATAACCTCTCAGGGCACTGGGGCCAACGTCCTGACTTTC. Encoded protein: CASSHITSQGTGANVLTF.

The chain employs TRBV6-1 and TRBJ2-4; D is possibly TRBD2 (6 bases). The germline gives CDR1 MNHNS, CDR2 SASEGT. CDR3 size: 15 residues. V was trimmed by 9 bases and J by 8 bases, leaving 23 bases between them. For the CDR3, the DNA is TGTGCCAGTGACATACCGGGACTGGCTGGAGACATTCAGTACTTC. It yields the protein CASDIPGLAGDIQYF.

The chain employs TRBV9 and TRBJ2-3, with D hard to call. Between the trimmed V and J ends, which lost 4 bases and 8 bases, there was a span of 17 bases. Germline V lookup: CDR1 SGDLS, CDR2 YYNGEE. The CDR3 is 14 residues long. The CDR3 reads CASSPPESAATQYF. The CDR3 coding sequence is TGTGCCAGCAGCCCACCCGAAAGTGCCGCTACGCAGTATTTT.

The CDR3 region has the DNA TGTGCCAGCACCTACGGGGGGGAGAACACTGAAGCTTTCTTT. Residues: CASTYGGENTEAFF. The chain links TRBV6-5 to TRBJ1-1; weak D call: TRBD1 (5 bases). Germline CDR1 is MNHEY and CDR2 is SVGAGI. This CDR3 contains 14 residues. The V and J ends lost 7 bases and 1 base respectively, with 13 bases between them.

The CDR3 region has the DNA TGCAGCGTTGAAGATGCGGACGGATCCTACAATGAGCAGTTCTTC. This encodes CSVEDADGSYNEQFF. The chain carries TRBV29-1 and TRBJ2-1; D is unresolved. In germline, CDR1 is SQVTM, CDR2 ANQGSEA. Trimming took off 0 bases at V and 1 base at J, with 10 bases between the two ends. This CDR3 spans 15 amino acids.

The chain is built from TRBV5-1 and TRBJ1-2; D is uncertain. CDR3 size: 14 residues. V lost 0 bases and J lost 4, with 10 bases in between. Germline-derived CDR1 and CDR2 are SGHRS and YFSETQ. Written as DNA, the CDR3 is TGCGCCAGCAGCTTGGGAGGCAACCCCTATGGCTACACCTTC. Protein sequence: CASSLGGNPYGYTF. Looking up the rest from reference TRBV5-1 and TRBJ1-2 gives the full variable domain: KAGVTQTPRYLIKTRGQQVTLSCSPISGHRSVSWYQQTPGQGLQFLFEYFSETQRNKGNFPGRFSGRQFSNSRSEMNVSTLELGDSALYLCASSLGGNPYGYTFGSGTRLTVV.

The gene calls are TRBV9 and TRBJ2-7; D tentatively reads TRBD1 or TRBD2 (5 bases each). V lost 2 bases and J 5 bases, leaving 14 bases between the germline ends. Germline CDR1 reads SGDLS; CDR2 reads YYNGEE. The CDR3 runs to 14 residues. As DNA, the CDR3 is TGTGCCAGCAGCGTTCAGGGAGCTTTCGACGAGCAGTACTTC. Encoded protein: CASSVQGAFDEQYF. The entire variable domain, with the rest obtained from reference TRBV9 and TRBJ2-7, is as follows: DSGVTQTPKHLITATGQRVTLRCSPRSGDLSVYWYQQSLDQGLQFLIQYYNGEERAKGNILERFSAQQFPDLHSELNLSSLELGDSALYFCASSVQGAFDEQYFGPGTRLTVT.

The rearrangement links TRBV15 to TRBJ2-6, with TRBD1 as a possible D gene (5 bases). The CDR3 contains 16 residues. CDR1 is LNHNV, CDR2 YYDKDF, per germline (reference sequence). The V end was cut by 8 bases, the J end by 0 bases, with 14 bases between. The chain's CDR3 is CATGAPFRSGANVLTF. The DNA of the CDR3 is TGTGCCACCGGGGCCCCTTTCCGCTCTGGGGCCAACGTCCTGACTTTC.

This chain joins TRBV15 and TRBJ1-2; D gene unclear. The CDR3 runs 16 residues. V lost 0 bases and J 4 bases, leaving 15 bases between the germline ends. CDR1 and CDR2 (germline): LNHNV, YYDKDF (reference sequence). This CDR3 is CATSRDPPRGLYGYTF. DNA of the CDR3: TGTGCCACCAGCAGAGACCCGCCCCGAGGCCTCTATGGCTACACCTTC.

The DNA for the CDR3 is TGCGCCAGCAGCCACGGGACAGGTTGGAATCAGCCCCAGCATTTT. Translation: CASSHGTGWNQPQHF. The chain recombines TRBV4-1 with TRBJ1-5; 8 nucleotides agree with TRBD1. Trimming at V came to 3 bases and at J to 4 bases, leaving 5 bases not matched to a gene. CDR3 size: 15 residues. Germline V lookup: CDR1 MGHRA, CDR2 YSYEKL.